Shown below are 27 T cell receptor beta chains from a single sample sequenced in a study of a mutant IDH1 vaccine in newly diagnosed glioma. Their target antigens are unknown. Time point noted: week 47, end of study. What each vaccine dose contained was 300 ug of mutant IDH1 20-mer peptide, accompanied by topical imiquimod. Only in-frame clones appear in the TCRdb table, and some are missing; sequencing was by immunoSEQ multiplex PCR. The table includes 30,000 to 40,000 clones, approximately 89% detected once. The input for sequencing was PBMCs, taken from a glioma patient whose treatment included an IDH1 peptide vaccine. Receptors originate from a man between 40 and 49 years old with glioma.

The chain has TRBV28 and TRBJ2-2; 8 bases are a match to TRBD2. The V segment lost 6 bases and the J segment 3 bases; nucleotides outside the gene matches: 12. The CDR3 loop spans 17 amino acids. Per the germline V gene, CDR1 is MDHEN and CDR2 is SYDVKM. The DNA of the CDR3 is TGTGCCAGCAGATCTTGGGCTAGCGGGTATTACACCGGGGAGCTGTTTTTT. Protein product: CASRSWASGYYTGELFF. The full variable domain, its missing parts supplied by reference TRBV28 and TRBJ2-2, is DVKVTQSSRYLVKRTGEKVFLECVQDMDHENMFWYRQDPGLGLRLIYFSYDVKMKEKGDIPEGYSVSREKKERFSLILESASTNQTSMYLCASRSWASGYYTGELFFGEGSRLTVL.

The chain is built from TRBV10-2 and TRBJ1-5; D is uncertain. The length of the CDR3 is 15 residues. V was trimmed by 0 bases and J by 3 bases, leaving 9 bases between them. Germline lookup yields CDR1 WSHSY and CDR2 SAAADI. The CDR3 DNA follows: TGCGCCAGCAGTGAGTCCGGAGGGATCAATCAGCCCCAGCATTTT. It codes for CASSESGGINQPQHF.

The J gene is TRBJ2-2, the V gene TRBV7-2, with D possibly being TRBD1 (5 bases). This CDR3 comprises 15 residues. V dropped 8 bases and J dropped 1 base, with 14 bases sitting between them. Germline V lookup: CDR1 SGHTA, CDR2 FQGNSA. Here the CDR3 reads CASGARLGNTGELFF. The CDR3 nucleotides are TGTGCCAGCGGGGCGAGACTGGGGAACACCGGGGAGCTGTTTTTT.

The chain combines TRBV5-6 with TRBJ2-3, with 7 bases identical to TRBD1. The V and J ends lost 7 bases and 1 base, in that order; junction bases with no gene match: 3. The CDR3 is 13 amino acids. The V gene's germline CDR1 is SGHDT and CDR2 YYEEEE. Written as DNA, the CDR3 is TGTGCCAGCGCACAGGGGCGCACAGATACGCAGTATTTT. Translated, it gives CASAQGRTDTQYF.

The chain couples TRBV25-1 to TRBJ2-5; 7 bases fit TRBD1. The end of the DNA aligns better with TRBJ2-7, so the J call may be wrong. Germline values: CDR1 MGHDK, CDR2 SYGVNS. The CDR3 runs 12 residues. The CDR3: CASSGQPYEQYF. For the CDR3, the DNA is TGTGCCAGCTCGGGACAGCCATACGAGCAGTACTTC.

The rearrangement uses TRBV6-5 and TRBJ1-6; D unclear. The CDR3 consists of 13 residues. V lost 8 bases, J lost 8 bases, and 13 bases lay in between. Looked up from germline, CDR1 is MNHEY and CDR2 is SVGAGI. For the CDR3, the DNA is TGTGCCAGCTGGAAAAGACCAGATTCACCCCTCCACTTT. As protein: CASWKRPDSPLHF.

The chain uses TRBV7-6 and TRBJ2-1; 10 bases align to TRBD2. This CDR3 region has 20 residues. V lost 5 bases, J lost 7 bases, and 23 bases stayed unmatched. CDR1 is SGHVS and CDR2 is FNYEAQ in the germline V gene. CDR3 nucleotide sequence: TGTGCCAGCAGCGCAGTTGTGGGACAGTACTTAGCGGGAGGTAGGAATGAGCAGTTCTTC. This encodes CASSAVVGQYLAGGRNEQFF.

The chain couples TRBV5-1 to TRBJ2-4; D gene unclear. CDR3 length: 13 amino acids. Per the germline V gene, CDR1 is SGHRS and CDR2 is YFSETQ. Trimming took off 0 bases at V and 5 bases at J, with 6 bases between the two ends. CDR3 in DNA: TGCGCCAGCAGCTTGGCCGGCGAAAACATTCAGTACTTC. The encoded protein is CASSLAGENIQYF.

In its sample, this clone was seen once. The gene calls are TRBV6-1 and TRBJ1-1; unclear D gene. Per the germline V gene, CDR1 is MNHNS and CDR2 is SASEGT. Trimming left V 2 bases short and J 1 base short, with 11 bases between. The CDR3 length is 15 residues. CDR3 amino acids: CASSEQVGENTEAFF. The CDR3, as DNA: TGTGCCAGCAGTGAACAGGTCGGGGAGAACACTGAAGCTTTCTTT.

J is TRBJ1-1 and V is TRBV11-3; possible D gene TRBD1, 5 bases. Trimming left V 5 bases short and J 6 bases short, with 13 bases between. Germline V gene data show CDR1 as SGHNT and CDR2 as YENEEA. The CDR3 runs to 13 residues. CDR3 residues: CASSLNGDPEAFF. The CDR3 DNA is TGTGCCAGCAGCCTGAATGGGGACCCTGAAGCTTTCTTT.

The V gene is TRBV25-1, the J gene TRBJ1-1; a possible D gene is TRBD1 (6 bases). CDR1 MGHDK and CDR2 SYGVNS come from the germline V gene. This CDR3 is 14 amino acids long. The V gene lost 6 bases and the J gene lost 1 base, with 12 bases spanning the gap. The CDR3 sequence is CASRDTGRNTEAFF. The CDR3 coding sequence is TGTGCCAGCAGGGATACAGGGAGGAACACTGAAGCTTTCTTT. Full variable domain (missing parts from reference TRBV25-1 and TRBJ1-1): EADIYQTPRYLVIGTGKKITLECSQTMGHDKMYWYQQDPGMELHLIHYSYGVNSTEKGDLSSESTVSRIRTEHFPLTLESARPSHTSQYLCASRDTGRNTEAFFGQGTRLTVV.

The rearrangement joins TRBV6-1 to TRBJ1-5, with a weak D call TRBD1 (5 bases). The CDR3 runs 13 residues. Germline values: CDR1 MNHNS, CDR2 SASEGT. V was trimmed by 6 bases and J by 9 bases, leaving 15 bases between them. CDR3 nucleotide sequence: TGTGCCAGCAGAGACAGCGATCTACGGCCCCAGCATTTT. This codes for CASRDSDLRPQHF.

The chain employs TRBV28 and TRBJ1-1; possibly TRBD1 for D (5 bases). The CDR3 loop spans 16 amino acids. Germline loops: CDR1 MDHEN, CDR2 SYDVKM. V was pared by 4 bases and J by 1 base, with 16 bases between. CDR3 coding DNA: TGTGCCAGCAGTTCACCCGCCGTAACAGGGAACACTGAAGCTTTCTTT. Residues: CASSSPAVTGNTEAFF.

The gene calls are TRBV6-4 and TRBJ2-2, with D perhaps given as TRBD1 or TRBD2 (5 bases each). CDR3 size: 15 residues. Trimming cost V 6 bases and J 3 bases, with 14 bases left between them. The germline CDR1 and CDR2 sequences are MRHNA and SNTAGT. Here the CDR3 reads CASRPSLGDTGELFF. The CDR3 region has the DNA TGTGCCAGCAGACCCTCCCTGGGGGACACCGGGGAGCTGTTTTTT.

The CDR3 DNA reads as TGTGCCAGCAGCTTGAATAAGCTTGGTGAGCAGTTCTTC. Translating it yields CASSLNKLGEQFF. The chain recombines TRBV5-4 with TRBJ2-1, with D hard to call. This CDR3 has 13 amino acids. Germline V gene sequence: CDR1 SGHNT, CDR2 YYREEE (reference sequence). With 1 base removed from V and 9 bases from J, the gap between germline ends came to 11 bases. The full variable domain, rest sourced from reference TRBV5-4 and TRBJ2-1, is ETGVTQSPTHLIKTRGQQVTLRCSSQSGHNTVSWYQQALGQGPQFIFQYYREEENGRGNFPPRFSGLQFPNYSSELNVNALELDDSALYLCASSLNKLGEQFFGPGTRLTVL.

The V call is TRBV5-5, the J call TRBJ2-1; 8 bases align to TRBD2. The CDR3 is made up of 16 amino acids. The junction had 4 bases not matched to a gene; V was cut back by 0 bases and J by 2 bases. Germline lookup yields CDR1 SGHKS and CDR2 YYEKEE (reference sequence). CDR3 sequence: CASSLGPGRAYNEQFF. The CDR3 DNA follows: TGTGCCAGCAGCTTGGGCCCCGGGAGGGCCTACAATGAGCAGTTCTTC.

The genes are TRBV10-2 and TRBJ2-2; D may match TRBD1 or TRBD2 (5 bases each). CDR3 length equals 16 residues. V lost 6 bases and J 4 bases, leaving 18 bases between the germline ends. Germline CDR1 is WSHSY and CDR2 is SAAADI. CDR3 sequence reads: CASRNQVGDGTGELFF. CDR3 DNA sequence: TGCGCCAGCAGGAACCAGGTCGGGGACGGCACCGGGGAGCTGTTTTTT.

The chain couples TRBV28 to TRBJ2-4; maybe TRBD1 (5 bases). The CDR3 extends over 14 amino acids. V was cut by 5 bases and J by 8 bases, with 16 bases left in between. The germline CDR1 and CDR2 sequences are MDHEN and SYDVKM. The CDR3 sequence is CASSPSSGQDIQYF. The CDR3 nucleotides read TGTGCCAGCAGTCCCTCCTCAGGGCAGGACATTCAGTACTTC.

This clone came up once. The CDR3 here is CASSLALSGGAMETQYF. CDR3 DNA sequence: TGCGCCAGCAGCTTGGCCCTTAGCGGGGGGGCGATGGAGACCCAGTACTTC. V gene TRBV5-1 combines with J gene TRBJ2-5, with 11 bases aligning to TRBD2. The CDR3 has 17 amino acids. The germline CDR1 and CDR2 sequences are SGHRS and YFSETQ. With V trimmed by 0 bases and J by 5 bases, 9 bases remained unmatched.

The chain employs TRBV7-8 and TRBJ1-6; 8 nucleotides align to TRBD1. Looked up from germline, CDR1 is SGHVS and CDR2 is FQNEAQ. The V segment lost 5 bases and the J segment 8 bases; nucleotides outside the gene matches: 8. CDR3 length: 15 amino acids. In DNA, the CDR3 is TGTGCCAGCAGCCAAAGACAGGGGAGAGATTCACCCCTCCACTTT. Protein sequence: CASSQRQGRDSPLHF.

This clone was detected once. The chain recombines TRBV28 with TRBJ1-6; D ambiguous. The CDR3 spans 14 residues. Germline lookup yields CDR1 MDHEN and CDR2 SYDVKM. V lost 6 bases to trimming and J lost 11 bases, with 17 bases between them. In nucleotides, the CDR3 is TGTGCCAGCAGCCTGGCTAGGGCAGTTCCACCCCTCCACTTT. This gives the protein CASSLARAVPPLHF.

The chain combines TRBV19 with TRBJ2-2, with D hard to call. Trimming took off 4 bases at V and 4 bases at J, with 10 bases between the two ends. Germline V gives CDR1 LNHDA, CDR2 SQIVND (reference sequence). The CDR3 loop spans 14 amino acids. The CDR3 sequence is CASSTQGGTGELFF. CDR3 nucleotide sequence: TGTGCCAGTAGTACTCAAGGTGGCACCGGGGAGCTGTTTTTT. The complete variable domain, with remaining parts taken from reference TRBV19 and TRBJ2-2, reads DGGITQSPKYLFRKEGQNVTLSCEQNLNHDAMYWYRQDPGQGLRLIYYSQIVNDFQKGDIAEGYSVSREKKESFPLTVTSAQKNPTAFYLCASSTQGGTGELFFGEGSRLTVL.

The chain joins TRBV29-1 to TRBJ2-2; D is unclear. CDR1 is SQVTM and CDR2 is ANQGSEA in the germline V gene. The CDR3 length is 12 residues. CDR3 protein: CSRLDWSGELFF. The CDR3 nucleotides are TGCAGTCGCCTGGATTGGTCCGGGGAGCTGTTTTTT.

The chain recombines TRBV10-3 with TRBJ2-7; unclear D gene. This CDR3 is built from 13 residues. Trimming removed 0 bases from V and 7 bases from J, with 10 bases in between. CDR1 ENHRY and CDR2 SYGVKD come from the germline V gene. The CDR3 DNA is TGTGCCATCAGTGAGTCTGGCTCGTGGGAGCAGTACGTC. This encodes CAISESGSWEQYV.

The chain employs TRBV14 and TRBJ2-2; D is unclear. CDR3 length: 15 amino acids. CDR1 SGHDN and CDR2 FVKESK come from the germline V gene. Trimming removed 0 bases from V and 5 bases from J, with 10 bases in between. CDR3 DNA sequence: TGTGCCAGCAGCCAAGATGACGGCCGGACCGGGGAGCTGTTTTTT. Translated, it gives CASSQDDGRTGELFF. Full variable domain (missing parts from reference TRBV14 and TRBJ2-2): EAGVTQFPSHSVIEKGQTVTLRCDPISGHDNLYWYRRVMGKEIKFLLHFVKESKQDESGMPNNRFLAERTGGTYSTLKVQPAELEDSGVYFCASSQDDGRTGELFFGEGSRLTVL.

The CDR3 sequence is CASSPQGNYGYTF. The CDR3 DNA follows: TGTGCCAGCAGTCCACAGGGGAACTATGGCTACACCTTC. V gene TRBV2 combines with J gene TRBJ1-2; 7 bases line up with TRBD1. From germline, CDR1 is SNHLY and CDR2 FYNNEI. V was pared by 5 bases and J by 2 bases, with 2 bases of the junction left unmatched. The CDR3 has 13 residues.

The chain employs TRBV11-3 and TRBJ2-3; TRBD1 is a possible D gene (6 bases). V was trimmed by 5 bases and J by 4 bases, leaving 16 bases between them. The CDR3 loop spans 15 amino acids. In germline, CDR1 is SGHNT, CDR2 YENEEA. CDR3: CASSLGGSASDTQYF. The CDR3, as DNA: TGTGCCAGCAGCCTAGGGGGTTCCGCCTCAGATACGCAGTATTTT.